Here is one T cell receptor (beta chain) with its context. This clone was found a few times. Its specific antigen is unknown. There are no base qualities to consult, and no much larger clone falls within one base. The data are from a study of shared T cell receptors in the human thymus (dated by TCRdb to the early 2020s). Background on the whole study: The study examined how self-reactive, shared T-cell receptor alpha chains are generated in the human thymus.

Library creation used the immunoSEQ multiplex PCR assay. TCRdb limited this immuneACCESS table to in-frame rearrangements with V and J called. A share of clones is missing; checked studies link under half to unresolved V genes, and the rest is unexplained. In this sample the table shows more than 300,000 clones, approximately 95% of which occur a single time. The ten largest clonotypes hold 0.02% of the sample. The CDR3 spans 19 residues, from the cysteine through the phenylalanine. The read is trimmed to its CDR3 DNA, 57 bases read in frame from base 1. The junction shows trimming of 0 bases on V and 0 bases on J, and the gene matches do not reach 11 bases of it. Reading the germline V gene gives CDR1 MGHRA and CDR2 YSYEKL.

The chain is assembled from TRBV4-1 and TRBJ2-1; TRBD2 agrees with 7 junctional bases. The TCR was taken from a human donor. Material: thymocytes. The nucleotides are TGCGCCAGCAGCCAAGATCCGCTAGCGGAGCGGAGCTCCTACAATGAGCAGTTCTTC. This codes for CASSQDPLAERSSYNEQFF.